This TCR beta chain was obtained from a study of Ad26.COV2.S vaccination and SARS-CoV-2 variants. General study results and limits: Substantial breadth was reportedly displayed by spike-specific CD8+ and CD4+ T cell responses after vaccination. Total responses of T cells may have been underestimated by the analyses of TCR breadth and depth.

Germline lookup yields CDR1 SEHNR and CDR2 FQNEAQ (reference sequence). This CDR3 has 14 residues. The V gene end was trimmed by 5 bases and the J gene end by 6 bases; junction bases not matched to a gene: 9. TCRdb's table, derived via immunoSEQ multiplex PCR, lists solely in-frame clones and lacks some. The sample shows 300,000 to 400,000 clones, 85% to 90% of them seen only once. This clone appeared a single time. Its antigen is currently unknown. As to treatment: some 19 received Ad26.COV2.S at low or high dose, single or two shots; about five received placebo; per-sample allocation not given. After the first vaccine or placebo injection, samples were drawn on day 63. The vaccine antigen was prefusion-stabilized Wuhan SARS-CoV-2 spike.

The sample was peripheral blood, taken in a trial of Ad26.COV2.S vaccine versus placebo. This receptor was identified in a person between 18 and 60 years old who received the Ad26.COV2.S COVID-19 vaccine or a placebo. The gene calls are TRBV7-9 and TRBJ1-1; TRBD1 agrees at 7 bases. CDR3 region: CASSPRRGPAEAFF. Here the CDR3 DNA reads TGTGCCAGCAGCCCCAGGAGGGGGCCCGCTGAAGCTTTCTTT.